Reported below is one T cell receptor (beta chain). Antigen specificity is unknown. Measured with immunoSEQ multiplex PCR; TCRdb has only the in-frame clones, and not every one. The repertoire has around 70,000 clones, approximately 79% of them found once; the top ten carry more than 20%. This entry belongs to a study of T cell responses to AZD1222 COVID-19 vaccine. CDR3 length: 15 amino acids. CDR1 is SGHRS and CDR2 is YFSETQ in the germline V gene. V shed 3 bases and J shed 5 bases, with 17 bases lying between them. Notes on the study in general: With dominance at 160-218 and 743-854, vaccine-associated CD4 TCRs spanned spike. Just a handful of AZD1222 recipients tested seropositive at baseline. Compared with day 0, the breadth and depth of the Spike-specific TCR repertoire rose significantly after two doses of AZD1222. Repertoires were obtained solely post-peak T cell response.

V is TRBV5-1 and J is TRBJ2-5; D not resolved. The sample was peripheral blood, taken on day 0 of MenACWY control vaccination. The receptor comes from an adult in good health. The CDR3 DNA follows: TGCGCCAGCAGCTGGAGACCGATGGAGCGTGAGACCCAGTACTTC. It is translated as CASSWRPMERETQYF.